This TCR beta chain was observed in a study of blood T cell repertoires in COVID-19. Study overall: Specimens from acute and convalescent COVID-19 originated in the United States, Italy and Spain. In each case, the material was cDNA or gDNA derived from T cells, B-cell-depleted T cells, or PBMCs.

Methods used by the authors: Cell counts per sample came from amplifying reference gene primers. The method was immunoSEQ multiplex PCR; TCRdb's version includes in-frame clones alone and lacks a portion of them. The DNA was the basis for D and trimming; V, J and clone size are from that table. The sample consists of roughly 150,000 clones, about nine tenths of them appearing once. This CDR3 is built from 16 residues. Germline V gene data show CDR1 as MNHNS and CDR2 as SASEGT. Between the trimmed V and J ends, which lost 4 bases and 6 bases, there was a span of 21 bases. This rearrangement joins TRBV6-1 to TRBJ2-5, with D possibly TRBD1 on 5 matching bases. The source is a woman in her 70s with acute or convalescent COVID-19. The sequenced sample was peripheral blood. This CDR3 is CASSGVEYQGSKTQYF. The CDR3 DNA is TGTGCCAGCAGTGGGGTTGAGTACCAGGGCTCTAAGACCCAGTACTTC.